Sequencing of this T cell receptor (beta chain) was carried out in a study of blood T cell repertoires in COVID-19. Original handling: Reference gene primer amplification yielded estimated nucleated cell counts. Assay used: immunoSEQ multiplex PCR; TCRdb lists only in-frame clones, some missing. The V and J calls and clone size are taken from that table; D and trimming were inferred from the DNA. The table shows hundreds of thousands of clones, with 88% occurring only once. Germline-derived CDR1 and CDR2 are SGHTA and FQGNSA. J gave up 10 bases and V 1 base, and 2 bases lay outside the gene matches. CDR3 length: 14 residues. Seattle patients were enrolled while actively infected and followed longitudinally.

Sequencing input: peripheral blood. The receptor was isolated from a woman aged 30 to 39 with COVID-19, enrolled during active disease. The gene calls are TRBV7-2 and TRBJ2-1; 12 bases are a match to TRBD2. The CDR3 loop reads CASSLGLAGAEQFF. The CDR3 DNA reads as TGTGCCAGCAGCTTAGGACTAGCGGGAGCCGAGCAGTTCTTC.